This T cell receptor beta chain was captured by sequencing in a study of blood T cell repertoires in COVID-19. About the study: Specimens from acute and convalescent COVID-19 originated in the United States, Italy and Spain.

The table came from immunoSEQ multiplex PCR; TCRdb's copy has only in-frame clones and leaves some out. The sample yields around 60,000 clones, around nine tenths seen once. Per the germline V gene, CDR1 is MNHEY and CDR2 is SMNVEV (reference sequence). V dropped 3 bases and J dropped 0 bases, with 8 bases sitting between them. The CDR3 is made up of 14 amino acids. The source material was peripheral blood. The clonotype comes from a human donor in a cohort sampled during active COVID-19. The chain is built from TRBV27 and TRBJ1-2, with no clear D. The chain's CDR3 is CASSFDSANYGYTF. CDR3 coding DNA: TGTGCCAGCAGTTTTGACTCCGCTAACTATGGCTACACCTTC.